Each of the 26 T cell receptor beta chains below was sequenced from the same sample in a study of OX40 agonist ivuxolimab in advanced cancers. The table came from immunoSEQ multiplex PCR; TCRdb's copy has only in-frame clones and leaves some out. The sample contains 45,000 or so clones, approximately 80% of which appear only once. Source: CD4+ or CD8+ T cells sorted from blood, taken in a trial of the OX40 agonist ivuxolimab. Source of these receptors: an adult with an advanced solid tumor such as melanoma, head and neck, liver or kidney cancer.

This chain's CDR3 is CASSEGGGNNSPLHF. The CDR3, as DNA: TGTGCCAGCAGTGAGGGCGGGGGTAATAATTCACCCCTCCACTTT. This chain links TRBV2 with TRBJ1-6; possible D gene TRBD1, 5 bases. Germline CDR1 and CDR2: SNHLY and FYNNEI. The CDR3 contains 15 residues. The V and J ends lost 3 bases and 5 bases respectively, with 11 bases between them.

In its sample, this clone was seen a few times. The chain has TRBV19 and TRBJ2-1; 7 positions agree with TRBD1. The V and J ends lost 9 bases and 6 bases, in that order; junction bases with no gene match: 14. The CDR3 is made up of 15 amino acids. Per the germline V gene, CDR1 is LNHDA and CDR2 is SQIVND (reference sequence). CDR3 region: CASQRSGTVRNEQFF. The CDR3, as DNA: TGTGCCAGCCAAAGGTCCGGGACAGTACGCAATGAGCAGTTCTTC.

The V and J genes are TRBV6-6 and TRBJ2-7, with a weak D call TRBD2 (6 bases). Germline assignment: CDR1 MNHNY and CDR2 SVGAGI (reference sequence). CDR3 length: 14 residues. Deletions cut 5 bases from V and 2 bases from J, with 13 bases between. The CDR3 loop reads CASSPFPGAYEQYF. The CDR3, as DNA: TGTGCCAGCAGTCCCTTTCCGGGGGCCTACGAGCAGTACTTC.

The chain joins TRBV15 to TRBJ1-5; 11 bases are shared with TRBD1. This CDR3 comprises 17 residues. Germline CDR1 LNHNV, CDR2 YYDKDF (reference sequence). With V trimmed by 0 bases and J by 6 bases, 7 bases remained unmatched. CDR3 nucleotide sequence: TGTGCCACCAGCAGAGATCCCGGACAGGGGGCCCGTCAGCCCCAGCATTTT. Translated, it gives CATSRDPGQGARQPQHF.

The chain couples TRBV30 to TRBJ1-2; D remains ambiguous. V was shortened by 0 bases and J by 5 bases, with 19 bases between the two germline ends. Germline V lookup: CDR1 GTSNPN, CDR2 SVGIG (reference sequence). The CDR3 sequence is 16 residues long. The CDR3 bases are TGTGCCTGGAGTGTGCCCTCACTTAGACGGCTGTATGGCTACACCTTC. It encodes CAWSVPSLRRLYGYTF.

V gene TRBV19 combines with J gene TRBJ1-1; D gene ambiguous. The CDR3 has 15 amino acids. V lost 2 bases, J lost 2 bases, and 12 bases lay in between. Germline loops: CDR1 LNHDA, CDR2 SQIVND (reference sequence). CDR3 in amino acids: CASSISWQSNTEAFF. The CDR3 DNA sequence: TGTGCCAGTAGTATAAGCTGGCAAAGTAACACTGAAGCTTTCTTT. The variable domain in full, completed from reference TRBV19 and TRBJ1-1, reads DGGITQSPKYLFRKEGQNVTLSCEQNLNHDAMYWYRQDPGQGLRLIYYSQIVNDFQKGDIAEGYSVSREKKESFPLTVTSAQKNPTAFYLCASSISWQSNTEAFFGQGTRLTVV.

The chain employs TRBV28 and TRBJ1-4; possible D gene TRBD1, 5 bases. The CDR3 contains 16 residues. Germline V gives CDR1 MDHEN, CDR2 SYDVKM. With 7 bases removed from V and 8 bases from J, the gap between germline ends came to 23 bases. The CDR3 loop reads CASIKGGGGGREKLFF. The CDR3 nucleotides read TGTGCCAGCATCAAAGGCGGCGGGGGAGGTCGGGAAAAACTGTTTTTT.

The chain recombines TRBV11-2 with TRBJ1-1, with a tentative D call TRBD1 (5 bases). The CDR3 is 13 amino acids. With 2 bases removed from V and 1 base from J, the gap between germline ends came to 5 bases. Germline loops: CDR1 SGHAT, CDR2 FQNNGV. The CDR3 region has the DNA TGTGCCAGCAGCTTAACAGGGAACACTGAAGCTTTCTTT. This encodes CASSLTGNTEAFF.

This clone is a singleton in its sample. The chain combines TRBV25-1 with TRBJ1-6; 8 nucleotides line up with TRBD1. The V segment lost 3 bases and the J segment 9 bases; nucleotides outside the gene matches: 7. This CDR3 comprises 15 residues. The V gene's germline CDR1 is MGHDK and CDR2 SYGVNS. The CDR3 here is CASSEDRERGSPLHF. CDR3 DNA: TGTGCCAGCAGTGAGGACAGGGAGAGGGGTTCACCCCTCCACTTT.

This chain connects TRBV25-1 to TRBJ2-2; D is perhaps TRBD1 (6 bases). Germline-derived CDR1 and CDR2 are MGHDK and SYGVNS. The CDR3 has 14 residues. V lost 6 bases, J lost 5 bases, and 13 bases lay in between. CDR3 coding DNA: TGTGCCAGCAGGAAGGAAGGGGGAACCGGGGAGCTGTTTTTT. Translated, it gives CASRKEGGTGELFF.

V usage is TRBV7-9 and J usage is TRBJ2-2; possibly TRBD1 for D (6 bases). Germline V gene sequence: CDR1 SEHNR, CDR2 FQNEAQ (reference sequence). The CDR3 extends over 16 amino acids. Trimming removed 6 bases from V and 0 bases from J, with 14 bases in between. CDR3 DNA: TGTGCCAGCAGTTTGGGACATTTTCCGAACACCGGGGAGCTGTTTTTT. Protein: CASSLGHFPNTGELFF.

CDR3 sequence (DNA): TGTGCCAGCAGCGTACTAGCGGGAGGGCCTGGGGAGACCCAGTACTTC. It codes for CASSVLAGGPGETQYF. The chain carries TRBV9 and TRBJ2-5; 12 bases match TRBD2. V trimming: 1 base; J trimming: 5 bases; junction bases outside the gene matches: 6. This CDR3 is 16 amino acids long. The germline V gene has CDR1 SGDLS and CDR2 YYNGEE.

The chain uses TRBV10-1 and TRBJ1-1, with a tentative D call TRBD1 (6 bases). Germline loops: CDR1 WNHNN, CDR2 SYGVQD (reference sequence). This CDR3 comprises 14 residues. The V end was cut by 0 bases, the J end by 1 base, with 6 bases between. CDR3 amino acids: CASSESQGNTEAFF. The CDR3 bases are TGCGCCAGCAGTGAGTCACAGGGGAACACTGAAGCTTTCTTT.

The J gene is TRBJ2-3, the V gene TRBV19; 7 nucleotides line up with TRBD1. The V gene's germline CDR1 is LNHDA and CDR2 SQIVND (reference sequence). After removal of 4 bases from V and 3 bases from J, the junction contained 13 bases not matched to a gene. This CDR3 spans 17 amino acids. CDR3 sequence (DNA): TGTGCCAGTAGTAAAGGATTCACAGGGGTTAAAACAGATACGCAGTATTTT. Translating it yields CASSKGFTGVKTDTQYF.

The J gene is TRBJ2-3, the V gene TRBV7-3; D perhaps matches TRBD1 (5 bases). This CDR3 comprises 14 residues. V was pared by 3 bases and J by 2 bases, with 9 bases between. Germline-derived CDR1 and CDR2 are SGHTA and FQGTGA. As DNA, the CDR3 is TGTGCCAGCAGCTTGGACACGTTCACAGATACGCAGTATTTT. Its translation: CASSLDTFTDTQYF.

V usage is TRBV6-6 and J usage is TRBJ2-7; D might be TRBD1 (6 bases). Germline-derived CDR1 and CDR2 are MNHNY and SVGAGI (reference sequence). Trimming stripped 2 bases from V and 11 bases from J, with 13 bases between. CDR3 length: 12 amino acids. The DNA for the CDR3 is TGTGCCAGCAGTTACGGGGACAACGTAAAGTACTTC. Amino acids: CASSYGDNVKYF.

V and J are TRBV30 and TRBJ1-6; a weak D match, TRBD1 (6 bases). Trimming left V 3 bases short and J 8 bases short, with 14 bases between. CDR3 length equals 14 residues. The V gene's germline CDR1 is GTSNPN and CDR2 SVGIG (reference sequence). CDR3 amino acids: CAWRGGALDSPLHF. The CDR3 coding sequence is TGTGCCTGGAGAGGGGGGGCATTAGATTCACCCCTCCACTTT.

The chain's CDR3 is CASTLLAGAIEQYF. Here the CDR3 DNA reads TGTGCCAGCACTCTACTAGCGGGAGCGATCGAGCAGTACTTC. This sequence joins TRBV6-1 and TRBJ2-7; 11 nucleotides align to TRBD2. The CDR3 loop spans 14 amino acids. Per the germline V gene, CDR1 is MNHNS and CDR2 is SASEGT. V lost 7 bases, J lost 6 bases, and 8 bases stayed unmatched.

The J gene is TRBJ1-4, the V gene TRBV19; maybe TRBD1 (5 bases). The germline V gene encodes CDR1 LNHDA and CDR2 SQIVND (reference sequence). Between the trimmed V and J ends, which lost 9 bases and 8 bases, there was a span of 16 bases. The CDR3 sequence is 13 residues long. CDR3 nucleotide sequence: TGTGCCAGCACAGCGATCTGGGGGGAAAAACTGTTTTTT. Amino acid sequence: CASTAIWGEKLFF.

The gene calls are TRBV11-2 and TRBJ2-7; 7 bases agree with TRBD1. The CDR3 is 14 amino acids. Per the germline V gene, CDR1 is SGHAT and CDR2 is FQNNGV. Germline trimming cut 1 base from V and 6 bases from J; bases unmatched to any gene: 6. CDR3 in DNA: TGTGCCAGCAGCTTAGTGACGGGACAGATCGAGCAGTACTTC. It specifies CASSLVTGQIEQYF.

The chain couples TRBV5-6 to TRBJ2-5, with TRBD1 matching over 10 bases. CDR3 length: 14 amino acids. Germline assignment: CDR1 SGHDT and CDR2 YYEEEE. With V trimmed by 7 bases and J by 2 bases, 5 bases remained unmatched. The DNA for the CDR3 is TGTGCCAGCGACTTGGGACAGGGGCAAGAGACCCAGTACTTC. Translating gives CASDLGQGQETQYF.

This chain uses TRBV11-3 with TRBJ2-5; tentatively, D is TRBD2 (6 bases). The CDR3 is made up of 14 amino acids. The V end was cut by 5 bases, the J end by 2 bases, with 12 bases between. The V gene's germline CDR1 is SGHNT and CDR2 YENEEA. CDR3 bases: TGTGCCAGCAGCCGCGGGACCGATCAAGAGACCCAGTACTTC. Translating it yields CASSRGTDQETQYF. The full variable domain, in which reference TRBV11-3 and TRBJ2-5 provide the parts outside the CDR3, is EAGVVQSPRYKIIEKKQPVAFWCNPISGHNTLYWYLQNLGQGPELLIRYENEEAVDDSQLPKDRFSAERLKGVDSTLKIQPAELGDSAVYLCASSRGTDQETQYFGPGTRLLVL.

The CDR3 sequence: CASSLGYRGGFNEQFF. As DNA, the CDR3 is TGTGCCAGCAGCTTAGGCTACAGGGGGGGGTTCAATGAGCAGTTCTTC. V is TRBV11-2 and J is TRBJ2-1, with D perhaps matching TRBD1 (8 bases). The germline CDR1 and CDR2 sequences are SGHAT and FQNNGV. The germline V and J ends were trimmed by 1 base and 6 bases, with 16 bases remaining between them. The CDR3 covers 16 residues.

This chain links TRBV7-6 with TRBJ2-7; possibly TRBD1 for D (6 bases). CDR3 size: 15 residues. V lost 4 bases and J lost 6, with 19 bases in between. Germline CDR1 SGHVS, CDR2 FNYEAQ. The CDR3: CASSYPPQGISEQYF. The CDR3 DNA reads as TGTGCCAGCAGCTATCCCCCGCAGGGGATTTCCGAGCAGTACTTC.

The chain joins TRBV5-4 to TRBJ2-7; tentative D call: TRBD1 (6 bases). V was clipped by 0 bases and J by 0 bases, with 10 bases between them. CDR1 is SGHNT and CDR2 is YYREEE in the germline V gene (reference sequence). CDR3 length: 15 amino acids. As DNA, the CDR3 is TGTGCCAGCAGCTTGGGAGGGGGTCTCTCCTACGAGCAGTACTTC. Translation gives CASSLGGGLSYEQYF.

The rearrangement uses TRBV5-1 and TRBJ2-5; weak D call: TRBD2 (6 bases). CDR1 is SGHRS, CDR2 YFSETQ, per germline. CDR3 length: 14 residues. V was clipped by 2 bases and J by 5 bases, with 13 bases between them. The CDR3 DNA sequence: TGCGCCAGCAGCTTAGGAGGGAGAGGCGAGACCCAGTACTTC. Its protein is CASSLGGRGETQYF.